These 26 T cell receptor beta chains were all obtained from the same sample, sequenced in a study of cytomegalovirus exposure and HLA in healthy donors. PCR involved 60 Vbeta and 13 Jbeta primers. Clones were read by immunoSEQ multiplex PCR, and TCRdb kept only the in-frame ones, dropping some. Counted here are 200,000 to 250,000 clones, roughly four fifths occurring once; the ten biggest clones make up less than 3%. The sample taken for sequencing was PBMCs. Receptors were obtained from a woman aged 40 to 50 in good health and CMV-seronegative.

The rearrangement links TRBV6-5 to TRBJ1-1; D may be TRBD1 (6 bases). The CDR3 consists of 15 residues. CDR1 and CDR2 (germline): MNHEY, SVGAGI. V was trimmed by 5 bases and J by 2 bases, leaving 15 bases between them. CDR3 in amino acids: CASSGPGTRNTEAFF. CDR3 DNA sequence: TGTGCCAGCAGTGGCCCCGGGACAAGAAACACTGAAGCTTTCTTT.

The chain is built from TRBV27 and TRBJ2-7, with 8 bases that match TRBD2. Germline CDR1 reads MNHEY; CDR2 reads SMNVEV (reference sequence). The CDR3 spans 17 residues. V was clipped by 4 bases and J by 1 base; unmatched bases: 12. The CDR3 DNA is TGTGCCAGCAGTTCCCACCCCGGGAGGGGCCATTCCTACGAGCAGTACTTC. Protein sequence: CASSSHPGRGHSYEQYF.

This clone was counted a few times. V gene TRBV7-8 combines with J gene TRBJ2-7; 11 bases match TRBD2. The V gene end was trimmed by 5 bases and the J gene end by 3 bases; junction bases not matched to a gene: 3. CDR3 length: 14 amino acids. The germline gives CDR1 SGHVS, CDR2 FQNEAQ. CDR3 region: CASSLGLAVYEQYF. The CDR3 DNA reads TGTGCCAGCAGCCTGGGACTAGCGGTCTACGAGCAGTACTTC.

The rearrangement uses TRBV7-2 and TRBJ1-2, with D hard to call. The CDR3 has 13 residues. Trimming shortened V by 5 bases and J by 1 base, and 8 bases separated the two germline ends. Germline V gene sequence: CDR1 SGHTA, CDR2 FQGNSA. In DNA, the CDR3 is TGTGCCAGCAGCCCCGGGATTAACTATGGCTACACCTTC. Protein: CASSPGINYGYTF.

This chain joins TRBV7-8 and TRBJ1-5; D unclear. Germline loops: CDR1 SGHVS, CDR2 FQNEAQ. V was trimmed by 2 bases and J by 2 bases, leaving 7 bases between them. The CDR3 runs to 14 residues. In nucleotides, the CDR3 is TGTGCCAGCAGCTTATCAGGCCGCAATCAGCCCCAGCATTTT. Its translation: CASSLSGRNQPQHF.

The CDR3 loop is CASSPSFQETQYF. CDR3 nucleotides: TGCGCCAGCAGCCCTAGTTTTCAAGAGACCCAGTACTTC. The chain links TRBV10-1 to TRBJ2-5; D not certain. From germline, CDR1 is WNHNN and CDR2 SYGVQD (reference sequence). Trimming shortened V by 6 bases and J by 2 bases, and 10 bases separated the two germline ends. The CDR3 extends over 13 amino acids.

The V and J genes are TRBV19 and TRBJ2-3, with D perhaps TRBD1 (5 bases). The CDR3 is 16 residues long. Germline CDR1 is LNHDA and CDR2 is SQIVND (reference sequence). The V end lost 3 bases, the J end lost 6 bases, and 19 bases lay between the germline ends. The CDR3 spells CASSIKRGSLADTQYF. In DNA, the CDR3 is TGTGCCAGTAGTATTAAAAGGGGCTCTCTGGCGGATACGCAGTATTTT.

Concerning this clone: At one of its ends the junction is not consistent with the germline gene, which may arise from a read error. This chain joins TRBV4-1 and TRBJ2-7; 10 bases are shared with TRBD2. The CDR3 is 16 amino acids. Germline loops: CDR1 MGHRA, CDR2 YSYEKL. The CDR3 DNA follows: TGTGCCAGCAGCCAAGAGTCTAGCGGGAGCTCCTACGAGCAGTACTTC. Translating it yields CASSQESSGSSYEQYF.

The V and J genes are TRBV4-1 and TRBJ2-2, with D hard to call. This CDR3 comprises 17 residues. Germline CDR1 is MGHRA and CDR2 is YSYEKL. V lost 0 bases and J lost 1, with 12 bases in between. Here the CDR3 DNA reads TGCGCCAGCAGCCAAGATCCTCCTCGGGTGAACACCGGGGAGCTGTTTTTT. Translation gives CASSQDPPRVNTGELFF.

The chain has TRBV7-8 and TRBJ2-3, with D tentatively TRBD2 (7 bases). Germline CDR1 SGHVS, CDR2 FQNEAQ. Trimming cost V 3 bases and J 1 base, with 20 bases left between them. There are 18 residues in the CDR3. CDR3 nucleotide sequence: TGTGCCAGCAGCTTGGGCATGGTCTCGGGGGGCCGCACAGATACGCAGTATTTT. It is translated as CASSLGMVSGGRTDTQYF.

Comment on this clone: Other nucleotide sequences in the sample specify the same CDR3. V usage is TRBV30 and J usage is TRBJ1-5, with D possibly TRBD1 on 6 matching bases. V was cut by 1 base and J by 3 bases, with 10 bases left in between. Per germline, CDR1 GTSNPN and CDR2 SVGIG (reference sequence). This CDR3 region has 14 residues. CDR3 nucleotides: TGTGCCTGGAGTGGGGGGCAGTTCAATCAGCCCCAGCATTTT. Its translation is CAWSGGQFNQPQHF.

Here the CDR3 DNA reads TGTGCCAGCAGCTCACAGGGGATGGAGACCCAGTACTTC. Its protein product is CASSSQGMETQYF. V is TRBV5-4 and J is TRBJ2-5, with 7 nucleotides matching TRBD1. The CDR3 consists of 13 residues. The germline V gene has CDR1 SGHNT and CDR2 YYREEE (reference sequence). Trimming took 3 bases from V and 5 from J; bases not matched to a gene: 4.

This clone was seen a handful of times. V is TRBV5-5 and J is TRBJ2-1; D perhaps matches TRBD2 (5 bases). The CDR3 is made up of 14 amino acids. V gave up 2 bases and J gave up 4 bases, with 10 bases separating them. Per the germline V gene, CDR1 is SGHKS and CDR2 is YYEKEE (reference sequence). CDR3 amino acids: CASSFGLRYNEQFF. As DNA, the CDR3 is TGTGCCAGCAGCTTCGGACTCAGATACAATGAGCAGTTCTTC.

The V call is TRBV27, the J call TRBJ1-4; D ambiguous. Germline V gene data show CDR1 as MNHEY and CDR2 as SMNVEV (reference sequence). The CDR3 extends over 14 amino acids. The V end lost 3 bases, the J end lost 5 bases, and 10 bases lay between the germline ends. The CDR3 DNA reads as TGTGCCAGCAGTTTCGGTCTGTTGAATGAAAAACTGTTTTTT. It is translated as CASSFGLLNEKLFF.

The chain links TRBV18 to TRBJ1-2, with a tentative D call TRBD1 (5 bases). Trimming stripped 8 bases from V and 3 bases from J, with 13 bases between. This CDR3 region has 13 residues. CDR1 is KGHSH, CDR2 LQKENI, per germline. The CDR3 spells CASEPRGYYGYTF. CDR3 nucleotides: TGTGCCAGCGAACCGCGGGGGTACTATGGCTACACCTTC.

This chain connects TRBV4-1 to TRBJ2-1; D is possibly TRBD2 (7 bases). The CDR3 runs to 15 residues. With 1 base removed from V and 8 bases from J, the gap between germline ends came to 15 bases. The V gene's germline CDR1 is MGHRA and CDR2 YSYEKL. The CDR3 is CASSQVLEGGDEQFF. The CDR3 region has the DNA TGCGCCAGCAGCCAAGTTCTGGAGGGGGGGGATGAGCAGTTCTTC.

The chain is built from TRBV28 and TRBJ2-4; TRBD1 matches at 7 bases. Germline values: CDR1 MDHEN, CDR2 SYDVKM. CDR3 length: 17 amino acids. The junction had 10 bases not matched to a gene; V was cut back by 5 bases and J by 0 bases. In nucleotides, the CDR3 is TGTGCCAGCAGTACTACCCCCGGGACAGTAGCCAAAAACATTCAGTACTTC. Its translation: CASSTTPGTVAKNIQYF.

J is TRBJ2-3 and V is TRBV7-9; 8 positions agree with TRBD2. J was trimmed by 6 bases and V by 1 base; bases with no gene match: 9. The CDR3 has 16 residues. Germline V gene data show CDR1 as SEHNR and CDR2 as FQNEAQ (reference sequence). CDR3 in DNA: TGTGCCAGCAGCTTAGGGTCGGGGGGGTCCTGGGATACGCAGTATTTT. Protein sequence: CASSLGSGGSWDTQYF.

This clone was counted a single time. The chain couples TRBV27 to TRBJ2-7; 9 nucleotides agree with TRBD2. This CDR3 is 14 amino acids long. V dropped 3 bases and J dropped 2; count of bases not matched to a gene: 2. Germline CDR1 reads MNHEY; CDR2 reads SMNVEV (reference sequence). CDR3 region: CASSLREGTYEQYF. The DNA for the CDR3 is TGTGCCAGCAGTTTGCGGGAGGGAACCTACGAGCAGTACTTC.

The chain's CDR3 is CASSSYREREQFF. The CDR3 DNA is TGTGCCAGCAGCTCCTACAGGGAAAGGGAGCAGTTCTTC. V and J are TRBV7-8 and TRBJ2-1, with D perhaps TRBD1 (6 bases). Germline V gene sequence: CDR1 SGHVS, CDR2 FQNEAQ. The germline V and J ends were trimmed by 4 bases and 10 bases, with 14 bases remaining between them. This CDR3 is 13 amino acids long.

This chain uses TRBV18 with TRBJ2-1; 10 positions match TRBD2. Germline assignment: CDR1 KGHSH and CDR2 LQKENI. The CDR3 runs to 18 residues. V was clipped by 0 bases and J by 4 bases; unmatched bases: 9. The CDR3 DNA is TGTGCCAGCTCACCACCGGGAAGCGGGAGGGGTCTATACAATGAGCAGTTCTTC. Amino acid sequence: CASSPPGSGRGLYNEQFF.

With respect to this clone: A junction boundary mismatches the germline segment, possibly from a read error. This sequence joins TRBV7-9 and TRBJ1-5; tentative D call: TRBD1 (5 bases). The V gene's germline CDR1 is SEHNR and CDR2 FQNEAQ (reference sequence). The CDR3 contains 14 residues. The CDR3 DNA follows: TGTTCCAGCAGCTTGGCAGGGATCAATCAGCCCCAGCATTTT. This encodes CSSSLAGINQPQHF.

The chain employs TRBV29-1 and TRBJ1-1; no clear D gene. The CDR3 runs to 12 residues. V was clipped by 5 bases and J by 4 bases, with 11 bases between them. The germline V gene encodes CDR1 SQVTM and CDR2 ANQGSEA. CDR3 coding DNA: TGCAGCGTTCGTATATACGGCACTGAAGCTTTCTTT. Its translation is CSVRIYGTEAFF.

This clone came up once. V and J are TRBV11-1 and TRBJ1-1, with TRBD1 matching 7 bases. Looked up from germline, CDR1 is SGHAT and CDR2 is FQDESV (reference sequence). This CDR3 is built from 14 residues. J was trimmed by 3 bases and V by 5 bases; bases with no gene match: 6. The DNA for the CDR3 is TGTGCCAGCAGCCGGACCGACAGGGACACTGAAGCTTTCTTT. Protein: CASSRTDRDTEAFF.

The chain joins TRBV25-1 to TRBJ1-2, with D uncertain. Trimming removed 8 bases from V and 0 bases from J, with 13 bases in between. The CDR3 loop spans 14 amino acids. The germline V gene encodes CDR1 MGHDK and CDR2 SYGVNS. Written as DNA, the CDR3 is TGTGCCAGCCGTGGAGCACGCCCTAACTATGGCTACACCTTC. Amino acids: CASRGARPNYGYTF.

A few counts support this clone. The CDR3 region has the DNA TGTGCCAGCTTGGCGGGAGGGAGCACAGATACGCAGTATTTT. This gives the protein CASLAGGSTDTQYF. V gene TRBV7-9 combines with J gene TRBJ2-3, with 9 positions matching TRBD2. This CDR3 spans 14 amino acids. Germline V gene data show CDR1 as SEHNR and CDR2 as FQNEAQ (reference sequence). Trimming at V came to 8 bases and at J to 0 bases, leaving 3 bases not matched to a gene.